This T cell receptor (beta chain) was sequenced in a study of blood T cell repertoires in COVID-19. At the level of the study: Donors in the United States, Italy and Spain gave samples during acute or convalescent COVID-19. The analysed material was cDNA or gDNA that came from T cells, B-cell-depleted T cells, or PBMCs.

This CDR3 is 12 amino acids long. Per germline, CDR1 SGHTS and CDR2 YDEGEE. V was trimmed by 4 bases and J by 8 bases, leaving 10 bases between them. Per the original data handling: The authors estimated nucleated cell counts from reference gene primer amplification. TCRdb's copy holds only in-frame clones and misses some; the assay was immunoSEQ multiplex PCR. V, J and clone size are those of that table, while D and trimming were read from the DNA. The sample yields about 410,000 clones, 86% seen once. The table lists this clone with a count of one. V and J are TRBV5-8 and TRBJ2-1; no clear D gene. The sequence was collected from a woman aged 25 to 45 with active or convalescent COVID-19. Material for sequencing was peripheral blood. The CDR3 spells CASSPLVDEQFF. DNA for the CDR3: TGTGCCAGCAGCCCCCTAGTGGATGAGCAGTTCTTC.